The source of this TCR beta chain is a study of Graves' ophthalmopathy and Graves' hyperthyroidism. Study results and caveats: As the model predicted ophthalmopathy progression, it achieved a sensitivity of 70% to 71% and a specificity of 72.22%. Distinction of ophthalmopathy from stable hyperthyroidism by a 13-signature model reached roughly 87% sensitivity and 81.08% specificity. In blood, most expanded thyroid clonotypes above 0.001 frequency were also detected.

Amplification of TCR beta CDR3 regions used RNA transcripts. An initial RT-PCR round employing HTBI primers preceded a second-round multiplex PCR. TCRdb passed the multiplex PCR reads through MiXCR, listing each CDR3 protein once. This table has approximately 1.2 million distinct CDR3 sequences, 35% to 40% appearing once. Germline lookup yields CDR1 SGHRS and CDR2 YFSETQ. The CDR3 runs 14 residues. The V and J ends lost 3 bases and 0 bases respectively, with 10 bases between them. In this sample, this clonotype turned up many times. Its antigen is unidentified. This chain uses TRBV5-1 with TRBJ2-7; perhaps TRBD1 as D (6 bases). The sample was peripheral blood or thyroid tissue (not recorded which). The sequence came from an adult man with Graves' hyperthyroidism. The CDR3 sequence: CASSSDRFSYEQYF. In DNA, the CDR3 is TGCGCCAGCAGCTCAGACAGGTTCTCCTACGAGCAGTACTTC.